A single sample gave rise to the 17 T cell receptor beta chains below, sequenced in a study of cytomegalovirus exposure and HLA in healthy donors. This PCR relied on a set of 60 Vbeta primers and 13 Jbeta primers. Profiled with immunoSEQ multiplex PCR; TCRdb holds only in-frame clones, not every one. Found here are fewer than 140,000 clones, roughly 73% of them singletons; the top ten hold 2% to 3%. Sequencing input: PBMCs. These receptors were collected from a man in his forties in good health and CMV-seronegative.

This clone was detected only a few times. This chain joins TRBV15 and TRBJ2-5; D might be TRBD2 (5 bases). The CDR3 consists of 13 residues. Trimming shortened V by 0 bases and J by 5 bases, and 7 bases separated the two germline ends. Per germline, CDR1 LNHNV and CDR2 YYDKDF (reference sequence). For the CDR3, the DNA is TGTGCCACCAGCAGAGATCGGGGTGAGACCCAGTACTTC. Its protein product is CATSRDRGETQYF.

V is TRBV11-2 and J is TRBJ2-3; D perhaps matches TRBD2 (6 bases). The ends were cut back, 1 base at V and 1 base at J, with 6 bases in the middle. Germline-derived CDR1 and CDR2 are SGHAT and FQNNGV. The CDR3 consists of 14 residues. CDR3 sequence reads: CASSLGGGTDTQYF. CDR3 coding DNA: TGTGCCAGCAGCTTAGGCGGGGGCACAGATACGCAGTATTTT. The full variable domain, with the rest looked up from reference TRBV11-2 and TRBJ2-3, is EAGVAQSPRYKIIEKRQSVAFWCNPISGHATLYWYQQILGQGPKLLIQFQNNGVVDDSQLPKDRFSAERLKGVDSTLKIQPAKLEDSAVYLCASSLGGGTDTQYFGPGTRLTVL.

With regard to this clone: At one boundary the junction diverges from the germline segment, which might be a read error. This chain uses TRBV5-4 with TRBJ1-1, with a weak D call TRBD1 (6 bases). This CDR3 is built from 15 residues. The germline V gene has CDR1 SGHNT and CDR2 YYREEE (reference sequence). The CDR3 sequence: CASSPLGRWDTEAFF. The CDR3 DNA follows: TGTGCCAGCAGCCCATTAGGTCGGTGGGACACTGAGGCTTTCTTT.

The chain joins TRBV7-9 to TRBJ2-3; 10 bases match TRBD2. V lost 7 bases and J lost 4; bases outside the gene matches: 8. The CDR3 runs to 15 residues. Germline-derived CDR1 and CDR2 are SEHNR and FQNEAQ (reference sequence). The CDR3 nucleotides are TGTGCCAGCACTCCGAGCGGGGGGGCCCCAGATACGCAGTATTTT. This codes for CASTPSGGAPDTQYF.

This chain uses TRBV5-1 with TRBJ2-1, with 12 bases that match TRBD2. The CDR3 extends over 17 amino acids. V dropped 1 base and J dropped 8; count of bases not matched to a gene: 10. Germline values: CDR1 SGHRS, CDR2 YFSETQ. In nucleotides, the CDR3 is TGCGCCAGCAGCTTGTCCCCCCCTAGCGGGGGGGCCGATGAGCAGTTCTTC. It is translated as CASSLSPPSGGADEQFF.

The chain has TRBV6-6 and TRBJ1-4; 9 bases align to TRBD1. Trimming at V came to 5 bases and at J to 5 bases, leaving 3 bases not matched to a gene. The germline CDR1 and CDR2 sequences are MNHNY and SVGAGI (reference sequence). The CDR3 is made up of 14 amino acids. CDR3 protein: CASSGTGSNEKLFF. For the CDR3, the DNA is TGTGCCAGCAGTGGGACAGGGTCAAATGAAAAACTGTTTTTT.

V usage is TRBV19 and J usage is TRBJ2-5, with 8 nucleotides matching TRBD1. Unmatched junction bases numbered 4, after V lost 6 bases and J lost 4 bases. Germline CDR1 and CDR2: LNHDA and SQIVND (reference sequence). The CDR3 covers 13 residues. For the CDR3, the DNA is TGTGCCAGTAGCAGGGGGCGGGCAGAGACCCAGTACTTC. Translated, it gives CASSRGRAETQYF.

The chain carries TRBV7-9 and TRBJ2-5, with 9 bases aligning to TRBD1. In germline, CDR1 is SEHNR, CDR2 FQNEAQ (reference sequence). Unmatched junction bases numbered 5, after V lost 8 bases and J lost 4 bases. The CDR3 has 13 residues. CDR3 amino acids: CASSGQGLETQYF. CDR3 coding DNA: TGTGCCAGCTCCGGACAGGGGTTAGAGACCCAGTACTTC. Full variable domain (remainder filled in from reference TRBV7-9 and TRBJ2-5): DTGVSQNPRHKITKRGQNVTFRCDPISEHNRLYWYRQTLGQGPEFLTYFQNEAQLEKSRLLSDRFSAERPKGSFSTLEIQRTEQGDSAMYLCASSGQGLETQYFGPGTRLLVL.

The chain combines TRBV5-1 with TRBJ2-7, with D possibly TRBD2 on 7 matching bases. Per germline, CDR1 SGHRS and CDR2 YFSETQ. The CDR3 length is 16 residues. V lost 9 bases to trimming and J lost 2 bases, with 24 bases between them. The CDR3: CATHPGGPSMTYEQYF. CDR3 DNA: TGCGCCACCCACCCCGGGGGGCCGTCTATGACCTACGAGCAGTACTTC.

The chain has TRBV5-1 and TRBJ2-3; D ambiguous. Germline values: CDR1 SGHRS, CDR2 YFSETQ. CDR3 length equals 14 residues. V gave up 0 bases and J gave up 3 bases, with 8 bases separating them. The CDR3 here is CASSLAEATDTQYF. Written as DNA, the CDR3 is TGCGCCAGCAGCTTGGCCGAGGCTACAGATACGCAGTATTTT. The full variable domain, with the rest looked up from reference TRBV5-1 and TRBJ2-3, is KAGVTQTPRYLIKTRGQQVTLSCSPISGHRSVSWYQQTPGQGLQFLFEYFSETQRNKGNFPGRFSGRQFSNSRSEMNVSTLELGDSALYLCASSLAEATDTQYFGPGTRLTVL.

The V call is TRBV11-2, the J call TRBJ2-7, with 9 bases that match TRBD2. The CDR3 has 16 residues. The germline V gene has CDR1 SGHAT and CDR2 FQNNGV. The V segment lost 4 bases and the J segment 5 bases; nucleotides outside the gene matches: 12. The CDR3 protein is CASSSLAGTVLHEQYF. DNA of the CDR3: TGTGCCAGCAGCTCGCTAGCGGGGACGGTACTACACGAGCAGTACTTC. Based on the CDR3 plus reference TRBV11-2 and TRBJ2-7, the full variable domain is EAGVAQSPRYKIIEKRQSVAFWCNPISGHATLYWYQQILGQGPKLLIQFQNNGVVDDSQLPKDRFSAERLKGVDSTLKIQPAKLEDSAVYLCASSSLAGTVLHEQYFGPGTRLTVT.

The V call is TRBV4-1, the J call TRBJ2-7; D gene uncertain. Between the trimmed V and J ends, which lost 1 base and 3 bases, there was a span of 13 bases. Per germline, CDR1 MGHRA and CDR2 YSYEKL. CDR3 size: 15 residues. CDR3 region: CASSQAPQRLYEQYF. The CDR3 DNA is TGCGCCAGCAGCCAAGCCCCCCAGCGACTCTACGAGCAGTACTTC.

The CDR3 sequence: CASSEARLNEQFF. CDR3 nucleotide sequence: TGTGCCAGCAGTGAAGCTCGGTTGAATGAGCAGTTCTTC. The chain recombines TRBV2 with TRBJ2-1; unclear D gene. Germline V gives CDR1 SNHLY, CDR2 FYNNEI. This CDR3 is built from 13 residues. The V gene lost 0 bases and the J gene lost 7 bases, with 7 bases spanning the gap. The variable domain in full, completed from reference TRBV2 and TRBJ2-1, reads EPEVTQTPSHQVTQMGQEVILRCVPISNHLYFYWYRQILGQKVEFLVSFYNNEISEKSEIFDDQFSVERPDGSNFTLKIRSTKLEDSAMYFCASSEARLNEQFFGPGTRLTVL.

A note on this clone: Other DNA sequences in this specimen translate into the identical CDR3. The chain links TRBV5-1 to TRBJ1-2; maybe TRBD1 (6 bases). Germline V gene lookup returns CDR1 SGHRS and CDR2 YFSETQ. The length of the CDR3 is 12 residues. The V and J ends lost 0 bases and 6 bases respectively, with 6 bases between them. CDR3 amino acids: CASSLAGDGYTF. DNA of the CDR3: TGCGCCAGCAGCTTGGCAGGGGATGGCTACACCTTC.

The chain has TRBV7-8 and TRBJ2-2; the match to TRBD2 covers 9 bases. Germline V CDR1 and CDR2: SGHVS, FQNEAQ. The CDR3 contains 15 residues. The V segment lost 3 bases and the J segment 6 bases; nucleotides outside the gene matches: 5. CDR3 coding DNA: TGTGCCAGCAGCTTTGGGCGGGGGGGTGCCGGGGAGCTGTTTTTT. Its protein product is CASSFGRGGAGELFF.

V and J are TRBV18 and TRBJ2-5; 9 bases fit TRBD2. Germline V gene lookup returns CDR1 KGHSH and CDR2 LQKENI. V lost 3 bases to trimming and J lost 2 bases; unmatched junction nucleotides: 1. The CDR3 extends over 14 amino acids. The CDR3 region has the DNA TGTGCCAGCTCACCGACTAGCGGTCAAGAGACCCAGTACTTC. Amino acid sequence: CASSPTSGQETQYF.

V usage is TRBV7-9 and J usage is TRBJ1-2, with no clear D. Germline V gene data show CDR1 as SEHNR and CDR2 as FQNEAQ (reference sequence). This CDR3 contains 14 residues. V lost 2 bases, J lost 0 bases, and 7 bases lay in between. CDR3 residues: CASSLTAANYGYTF. Here the CDR3 DNA reads TGTGCCAGCAGCTTAACAGCAGCTAACTATGGCTACACCTTC.